Shown below are 19 T cell receptor beta chains from a single sample sequenced in a study of cytomegalovirus exposure and HLA in healthy donors. PCR employed 60 Vbeta and 13 Jbeta primers. Measured with immunoSEQ multiplex PCR; TCRdb has only the in-frame clones, and not every one. The sample contains roughly 220,000 clones, under 70% of which appear only once. Material for sequencing was PBMCs. These receptors came from a man aged 35 to 55 in good health and CMV-seropositive.

Comments on this clone: This specimen includes other DNA sequences encoding the same CDR3. The chain has TRBV5-5 and TRBJ2-5; TRBD2 is a possible D gene (5 bases). V lost 4 bases and J lost 1, with 11 bases in between. Per the germline V gene, CDR1 is SGHKS and CDR2 is YYEKEE (reference sequence). CDR3 size: 14 residues. CDR3 in amino acids: CASSLSRGQETQYF. The CDR3 DNA sequence: TGTGCCAGCAGCCTCTCTCGGGGCCAAGAGACCCAGTACTTC.

The genes are TRBV5-4 and TRBJ2-5; 8 positions agree with TRBD2. Unmatched junction bases numbered 9, after V lost 3 bases and J lost 5 bases. Germline CDR1 reads SGHNT; CDR2 reads YYREEE (reference sequence). CDR3 length: 15 residues. The CDR3 loop is CASSSPGLVSETQYF. The CDR3 DNA follows: TGTGCCAGCAGCTCACCGGGACTAGTGAGTGAGACCCAGTACTTC.

V usage is TRBV2 and J usage is TRBJ1-2; 8 nucleotides match TRBD1. The CDR3 is made up of 13 amino acids. CDR1 is SNHLY and CDR2 is FYNNEI in the germline V gene. V shed 6 bases, J shed 4 bases, and the junction held 4 bases outside the gene matches. This CDR3 is CASRTGGGYGYTF. CDR3 DNA: TGTGCCAGCAGAACAGGGGGAGGCTATGGCTACACCTTC.

This clone was picked up a small number of times. The chain is built from TRBV28 and TRBJ1-2; D perhaps matches TRBD1 (6 bases). This CDR3 spans 12 amino acids. CDR1 and CDR2 (germline): MDHEN, SYDVKM. The V and J ends lost 11 bases and 5 bases respectively, with 15 bases between them. The CDR3 DNA follows: TGTGCCGGGGGGGCCAACCAGTATGGCTACACCTTC. It encodes CAGGANQYGYTF.

This clone was observed a few times. The chain couples TRBV6-5 to TRBJ2-7; D is unclear. V was cut by 5 bases and J by 2 bases, with 16 bases left in between. The CDR3 spans 15 residues. Germline V gene lookup returns CDR1 MNHEY and CDR2 SVGAGI. The CDR3 loop is CASSVTSGSTYEQYF. CDR3 sequence (DNA): TGTGCCAGCAGTGTAACCAGTGGTTCGACCTACGAGCAGTACTTC.

The chain joins TRBV4-1 to TRBJ2-1, with 11 bases aligning to TRBD2. The CDR3 totals 15 residues. Germline V gene lookup returns CDR1 MGHRA and CDR2 YSYEKL. J lost 6 bases, V lost 4 bases, and 5 bases had no gene match. This CDR3 is CASSPRLAGFNEQFF. CDR3 nucleotides: TGCGCCAGCAGCCCGCGACTAGCGGGGTTCAATGAGCAGTTCTTC.

This clone was counted only a few times. The chain recombines TRBV29-1 with TRBJ2-7; D is perhaps TRBD1 (5 bases). This CDR3 region has 12 residues. Trimming removed 6 bases at V and 1 base at J, with 10 bases between. Germline V gene sequence: CDR1 SQVTM, CDR2 ANQGSEA. Here the CDR3 DNA reads TGCAGCGTCCAGGGTGGGTCCTACGAGCAGTACTTC. Its translation is CSVQGGSYEQYF.

The V call is TRBV6-1, the J call TRBJ1-4, with 8 nucleotides matching TRBD1. CDR1 is MNHNS and CDR2 is SASEGT in the germline V gene. V lost 11 bases to trimming and J lost 4 bases; unmatched junction nucleotides: 9. This CDR3 has 14 amino acids. The DNA for the CDR3 is TGTGCCCCCTCGGACGACAGGGGTAATGAAAAACTGTTTTTT. It specifies CAPSDDRGNEKLFF.

V and J are TRBV14 and TRBJ2-7; 7 bases are shared with TRBD1. CDR1 is SGHDN, CDR2 FVKESK, per germline. The CDR3 is 16 residues long. V lost 4 bases, J lost 1 base, and 10 bases stayed unmatched. CDR3 sequence reads: CASSLSFRDRSYEQYF. The CDR3 DNA is TGTGCCAGCAGCCTCAGCTTCCGGGACAGATCCTACGAGCAGTACTTC. The complete variable domain, with remaining parts taken from reference TRBV14 and TRBJ2-7, reads EAGVTQFPSHSVIEKGQTVTLRCDPISGHDNLYWYRRVMGKEIKFLLHFVKESKQDESGMPNNRFLAERTGGTYSTLKVQPAELEDSGVYFCASSLSFRDRSYEQYFGPGTRLTVT.

V and J are TRBV6-1 and TRBJ2-1; weak D call: TRBD2 (6 bases). Germline V lookup: CDR1 MNHNS, CDR2 SASEGT. V dropped 5 bases and J dropped 9 bases, with 20 bases sitting between them. The CDR3 spans 15 residues. The CDR3 spells CASSIRDFSIAEQFF. CDR3 coding DNA: TGTGCCAGCAGTATCCGGGACTTCTCGATAGCTGAGCAGTTCTTC.

CDR3 nucleotides: TGTGCCAGCAGTGAAGAGGGGACAGGGTGGTTAGGCTACACCTTC. It is translated as CASSEEGTGWLGYTF. The gene calls are TRBV6-1 and TRBJ1-2, with 9 bases identical to TRBD1. This CDR3 is 15 amino acids long. The germline V gene has CDR1 MNHNS and CDR2 SASEGT. V was clipped by 1 base and J by 8 bases; unmatched bases: 8.

This chain uses TRBV6-5 with TRBJ2-5; 12 bases agree with TRBD1. The CDR3 totals 15 residues. J lost 6 bases, V lost 7 bases, and 9 bases had no gene match. Looked up from germline, CDR1 is MNHEY and CDR2 is SVGAGI. The CDR3 loop reads CASTSGTGGIKTQYF. The CDR3, as DNA: TGTGCCAGCACCTCCGGGACAGGGGGCATCAAGACCCAGTACTTC.

The chain carries TRBV7-2 and TRBJ2-7; TRBD2 matches at 9 bases. The CDR3 has 15 amino acids. CDR1 is SGHTA, CDR2 FQGNSA, per germline. J lost 5 bases, V lost 5 bases, and 10 bases had no gene match. The CDR3 is CASSRGGEAAHEQYF. As DNA, the CDR3 is TGTGCCAGCAGCCGCGGGGGGGAAGCGGCCCACGAGCAGTACTTC.

This CDR3 reads CAWSVNSLNEKLFF. The DNA of the CDR3 is TGTGCCTGGAGTGTAAACAGCTTAAATGAAAAACTGTTTTTT. This chain links TRBV30 with TRBJ1-4; D gene uncertain. The germline CDR1 and CDR2 sequences are GTSNPN and SVGIG (reference sequence). The V and J ends lost 0 bases and 5 bases respectively, with 10 bases between them. The CDR3 length is 14 residues.

The chain is built from TRBV18 and TRBJ2-7; D not resolved. V was clipped by 5 bases and J by 3 bases, with 8 bases between them. The CDR3 length is 12 residues. CDR1 is KGHSH, CDR2 LQKENI, per germline. The CDR3 bases are TGTGCCAGCTCATCTCTTAACTACGAGCAGTACTTC. It specifies CASSSLNYEQYF.

This clone appeared a few times. The gene calls are TRBV4-2 and TRBJ1-1; 9 nucleotides agree with TRBD1. This CDR3 region has 16 residues. The germline CDR1 and CDR2 sequences are LGHNA and YNFKEQ. V lost 0 bases to trimming and J lost 8 bases; unmatched junction nucleotides: 10. CDR3 protein: CASSQESRTGVSEAFF. The CDR3 DNA follows: TGTGCCAGCAGCCAAGAGTCCCGGACAGGGGTATCGGAAGCTTTCTTT.

The chain combines TRBV9 with TRBJ2-1, with a tentative D call TRBD2 (6 bases). CDR3 length equals 15 residues. V dropped 0 bases and J dropped 9 bases, with 16 bases sitting between them. CDR1 is SGDLS, CDR2 YYNGEE, per germline. This CDR3 is CASSVGASVGGEQFF. The CDR3 coding sequence is TGTGCCAGCAGCGTAGGCGCTAGCGTGGGCGGTGAGCAGTTCTTC. Supplemented by reference TRBV9 and TRBJ2-1, the full variable domain reads DSGVTQTPKHLITATGQRVTLRCSPRSGDLSVYWYQQSLDQGLQFLIQYYNGEERAKGNILERFSAQQFPDLHSELNLSSLELGDSALYFCASSVGASVGGEQFFGPGTRLTVL.

The V call is TRBV5-4, the J call TRBJ1-2; D might be TRBD1 (6 bases). CDR3 size: 14 residues. Per the germline V gene, CDR1 is SGHNT and CDR2 is YYREEE (reference sequence). The V and J ends lost 1 base and 8 bases respectively, with 15 bases between them. The CDR3 nucleotides are TGTGCCAGCAGCTTGACCGCAGGGGCTGGAGGCTACACCTTC. Its translation: CASSLTAGAGGYTF.

The chain carries TRBV11-2 and TRBJ2-2, with 10 bases lining up with TRBD1. The germline V gene encodes CDR1 SGHAT and CDR2 FQNNGV. Unmatched junction bases numbered 7, after V lost 1 base and J lost 8 bases. The CDR3 consists of 16 residues. This CDR3 is CASSLAPGQGIGELFF. CDR3 bases: TGTGCCAGCAGCTTAGCCCCGGGACAGGGGATTGGGGAGCTGTTTTTT.